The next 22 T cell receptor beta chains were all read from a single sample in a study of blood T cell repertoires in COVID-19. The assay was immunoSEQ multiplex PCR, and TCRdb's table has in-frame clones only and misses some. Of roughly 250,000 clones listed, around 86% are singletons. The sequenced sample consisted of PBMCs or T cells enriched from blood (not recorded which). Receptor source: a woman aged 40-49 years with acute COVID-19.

This CDR3 is CASSSAGANTGELFF. For the CDR3, the DNA is TGTGCCAGCAGTTCAGCGGGGGCGAACACCGGGGAGCTGTTTTTT. The rearrangement joins TRBV28 to TRBJ2-2; 8 bases map to TRBD2. Germline trimming cut 4 bases from V and 0 bases from J; bases unmatched to any gene: 1. The CDR3 consists of 15 residues. Germline assignment: CDR1 MDHEN and CDR2 SYDVKM.

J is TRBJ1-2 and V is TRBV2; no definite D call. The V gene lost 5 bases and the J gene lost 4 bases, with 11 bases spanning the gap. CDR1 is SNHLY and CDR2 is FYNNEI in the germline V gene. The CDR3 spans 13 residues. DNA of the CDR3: TGTGCCAGCAGTAAAGAGGCAGGCTATGGCTACACCTTC. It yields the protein CASSKEAGYGYTF.

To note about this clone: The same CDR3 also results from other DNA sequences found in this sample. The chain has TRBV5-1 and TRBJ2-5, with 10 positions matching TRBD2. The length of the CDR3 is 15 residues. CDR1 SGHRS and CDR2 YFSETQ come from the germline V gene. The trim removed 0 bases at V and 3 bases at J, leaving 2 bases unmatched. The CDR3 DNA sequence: TGCGCCAGCAGCTTGGTGCTAGCGGGGGAAGAGACCCAGTACTTC. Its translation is CASSLVLAGEETQYF.

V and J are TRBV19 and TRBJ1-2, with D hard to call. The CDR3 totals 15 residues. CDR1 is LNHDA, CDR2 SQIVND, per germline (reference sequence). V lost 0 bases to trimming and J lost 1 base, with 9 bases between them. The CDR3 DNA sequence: TGTGCCAGTAGTATAGATAGAAGCCATAACTATGGCTACACCTTC. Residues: CASSIDRSHNYGYTF.

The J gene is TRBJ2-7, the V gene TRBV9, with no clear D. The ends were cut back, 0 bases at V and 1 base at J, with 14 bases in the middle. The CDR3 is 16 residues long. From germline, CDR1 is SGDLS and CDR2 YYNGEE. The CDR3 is CASSVGLAARSYEQYF. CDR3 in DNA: TGTGCCAGCAGCGTAGGGCTTGCGGCTAGATCCTACGAGCAGTACTTC.

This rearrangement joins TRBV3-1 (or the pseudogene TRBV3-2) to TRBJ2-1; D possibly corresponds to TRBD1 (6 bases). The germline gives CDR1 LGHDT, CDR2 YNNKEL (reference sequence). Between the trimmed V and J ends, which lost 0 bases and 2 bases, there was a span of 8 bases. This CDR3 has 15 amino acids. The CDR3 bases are TGTGCCAGCAGCCAAGATACAGGGCCCTACAATGAGCAGTTCTTC. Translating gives CASSQDTGPYNEQFF.

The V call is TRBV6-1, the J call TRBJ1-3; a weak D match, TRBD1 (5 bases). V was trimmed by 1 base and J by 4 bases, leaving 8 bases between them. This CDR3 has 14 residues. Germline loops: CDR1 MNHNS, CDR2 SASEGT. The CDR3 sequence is CASSEVWGGNTIYF. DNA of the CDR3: TGTGCCAGCAGTGAAGTCTGGGGCGGAAACACCATATATTTT.

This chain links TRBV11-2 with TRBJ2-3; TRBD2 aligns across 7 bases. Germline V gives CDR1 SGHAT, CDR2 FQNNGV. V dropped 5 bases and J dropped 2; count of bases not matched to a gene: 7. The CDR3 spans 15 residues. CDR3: CASSPDRLATDTQYF. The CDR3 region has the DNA TGTGCCAGCAGCCCCGATCGACTAGCCACAGATACGCAGTATTTT. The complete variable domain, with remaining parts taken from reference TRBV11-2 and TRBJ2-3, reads EAGVAQSPRYKIIEKRQSVAFWCNPISGHATLYWYQQILGQGPKLLIQFQNNGVVDDSQLPKDRFSAERLKGVDSTLKIQPAKLEDSAVYLCASSPDRLATDTQYFGPGTRLTVL.

CDR3 nucleotide sequence: TGTGCCAGCAGCGTCAGGCCCCAAGAGACCCAGTACTTC. Its translation: CASSVRPQETQYF. This chain joins TRBV6-2 or TRBV6-3 and TRBJ2-5, with D uncertain. This CDR3 is 13 amino acids long. Looked up from germline, CDR1 is MNHEY and CDR2 is SVGEGT. The V and J ends lost 6 bases and 1 base respectively, with 9 bases between them.

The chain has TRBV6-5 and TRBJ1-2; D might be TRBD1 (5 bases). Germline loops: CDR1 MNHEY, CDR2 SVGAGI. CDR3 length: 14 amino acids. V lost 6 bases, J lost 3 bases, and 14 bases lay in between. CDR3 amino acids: CASRVRGVHYGYTF. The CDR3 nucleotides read TGTGCCAGCAGGGTTCGGGGGGTTCACTATGGCTACACCTTC.

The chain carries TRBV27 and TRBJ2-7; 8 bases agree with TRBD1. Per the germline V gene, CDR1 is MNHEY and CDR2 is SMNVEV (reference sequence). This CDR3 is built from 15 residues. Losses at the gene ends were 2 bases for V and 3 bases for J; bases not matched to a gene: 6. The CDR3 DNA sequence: TGTGCCAGCAGTTTAAAGTTCGGGACAGGCTACGAGCAGTACTTC. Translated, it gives CASSLKFGTGYEQYF.

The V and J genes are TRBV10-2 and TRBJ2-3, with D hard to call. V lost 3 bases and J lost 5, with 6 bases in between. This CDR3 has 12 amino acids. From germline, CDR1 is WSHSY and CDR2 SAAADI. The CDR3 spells CASSDSRDTQYF. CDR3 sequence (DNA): TGCGCCAGCAGTGACTCCAGAGATACGCAGTATTTT.

The CDR3: CASSMDPGTGDSAFF. The CDR3 region has the DNA TGTGCCAGTAGTATGGACCCCGGGACAGGGGATTCGGCTTTCTTT. The V call is TRBV19, the J call TRBJ1-1; the match to TRBD1 covers 10 bases. The CDR3 has 15 residues. The V segment lost 3 bases and the J segment 11 bases; nucleotides outside the gene matches: 12. Germline V gives CDR1 LNHDA, CDR2 SQIVND (reference sequence).

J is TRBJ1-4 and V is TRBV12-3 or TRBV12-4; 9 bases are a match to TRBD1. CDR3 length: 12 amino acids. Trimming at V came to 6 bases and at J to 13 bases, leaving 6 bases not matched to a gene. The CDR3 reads CASRRTGVRLFF. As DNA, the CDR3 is TGTGCCAGCAGACGGACAGGGGTCAGACTGTTTTTT.

The CDR3 DNA reads as TGTGCCAGCAGTTTATACGCCGGGACAGAGTCCCCCTACGGCTACACCTTC. It specifies CASSLYAGTESPYGYTF. The chain uses TRBV28 and TRBJ1-2, with 7 bases aligning to TRBD1. This CDR3 is built from 17 residues. CDR1 and CDR2 from the germline V gene are MDHEN and SYDVKM. The J segment lost 8 bases and the V segment lost 1 base, leaving 16 bases of the junction unmatched.

CDR3 loop: CASSHMTGASGNTIYF. The CDR3 DNA sequence: TGTGCCAGCAGCCACATGACAGGGGCCTCTGGAAACACCATATATTTT. This chain uses TRBV3-1 (or the pseudogene TRBV3-2) with TRBJ1-3, with 8 bases fitting TRBD1. The length of the CDR3 is 16 residues. The ends lost 3 bases at V and 0 bases at J; junction bases unmatched: 4. Germline assignment: CDR1 LGHDT and CDR2 YNNKEL (reference sequence).

The CDR3 reads CASSSGTKAGELFF. For the CDR3, the DNA is TGTGCCAGCAGTTCCGGGACAAAGGCCGGGGAGCTGTTTTTT. The chain employs TRBV5-5 and TRBJ2-2; TRBD1 is a possible D gene (6 bases). From germline, CDR1 is SGHKS and CDR2 YYEKEE (reference sequence). There are 14 residues in the CDR3. V was clipped by 5 bases and J by 6 bases, with 14 bases between them.

The CDR3 nucleotides read TGCGCCAGCAGTAACCGACAGGGACACTATGGCTACACCTTC. Translated: CASSNRQGHYGYTF. V usage is TRBV10-2 and J usage is TRBJ1-2, with 7 bases that match TRBD1. The germline gives CDR1 WSHSY, CDR2 SAAADI. The ends lost 5 bases at V and 3 bases at J; junction bases unmatched: 6. The CDR3 is made up of 14 amino acids.

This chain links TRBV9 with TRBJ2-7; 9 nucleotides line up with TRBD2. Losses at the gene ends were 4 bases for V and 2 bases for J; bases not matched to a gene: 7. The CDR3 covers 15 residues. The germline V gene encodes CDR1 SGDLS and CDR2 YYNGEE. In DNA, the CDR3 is TGTGCCAGCAGCCCAGGGACTAGCAGAACCTACGAGCAGTACTTC. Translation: CASSPGTSRTYEQYF.

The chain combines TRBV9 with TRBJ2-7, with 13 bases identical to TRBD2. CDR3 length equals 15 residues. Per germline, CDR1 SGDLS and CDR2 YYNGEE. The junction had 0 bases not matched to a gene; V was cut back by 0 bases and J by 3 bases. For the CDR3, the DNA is TGTGCCAGCAGCGTAGGGACTAGCGGGAGCTACGAGCAGTACTTC. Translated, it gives CASSVGTSGSYEQYF.

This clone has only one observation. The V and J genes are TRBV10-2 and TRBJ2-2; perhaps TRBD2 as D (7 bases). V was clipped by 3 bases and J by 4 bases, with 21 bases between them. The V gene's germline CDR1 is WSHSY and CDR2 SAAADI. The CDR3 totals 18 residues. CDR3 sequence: CASSDPLGGRGSTGELFF. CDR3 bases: TGCGCCAGCAGTGATCCCCTGGGGGGGCGAGGGAGCACCGGGGAGCTGTTTTTT.

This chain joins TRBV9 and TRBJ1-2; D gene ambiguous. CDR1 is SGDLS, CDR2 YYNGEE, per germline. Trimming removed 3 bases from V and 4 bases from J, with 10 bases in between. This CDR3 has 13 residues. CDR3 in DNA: TGTGCCAGCAGCGAGGGAGGTGGCTATGGCTACACCTTC. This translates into CASSEGGGYGYTF.